These 2 T cell receptor beta chains were sequenced from one sample in a study of T cells after yellow fever vaccination. TCRdb reanalysed the 5' RACE reads using MiXCR and keeps one entry per CDR3 protein. The table includes about 400,000 distinct CDR3 sequences, approximately 6% detected once. Specimen: PBMCs, collected 5 days after the yellow fever booster vaccination. Every receptor here comes from a man aged 25-40 years who received the YFV17D yellow fever vaccine.

A few counts support this clonotype. Here the CDR3 reads CASSFRALSYEQYF. CDR3 DNA sequence: TGTGCCAGCAGTTTCCGGGCACTCTCCTACGAGCAGTACTTC. This chain links TRBV12-3 or TRBV12-4 with TRBJ2-7; D gene ambiguous. The CDR3 is 14 amino acids. V was shortened by 3 bases and J by 0 bases, with 9 bases between the two germline ends.

The chain links TRBV20-1 to TRBJ2-1, with D perhaps matching TRBD1 or TRBD2 (6 bases each). There are 14 residues in the CDR3. V was trimmed by 1 base and J by 4 bases, leaving 11 bases between them. CDR1 DFQATT and CDR2 SNEGSKA come from the germline V gene (reference sequence). CDR3 residues: CSARVGGSYNEQFF. The CDR3 coding sequence is TGCAGTGCTAGAGTAGGGGGGTCATACAATGAGCAGTTCTTC.